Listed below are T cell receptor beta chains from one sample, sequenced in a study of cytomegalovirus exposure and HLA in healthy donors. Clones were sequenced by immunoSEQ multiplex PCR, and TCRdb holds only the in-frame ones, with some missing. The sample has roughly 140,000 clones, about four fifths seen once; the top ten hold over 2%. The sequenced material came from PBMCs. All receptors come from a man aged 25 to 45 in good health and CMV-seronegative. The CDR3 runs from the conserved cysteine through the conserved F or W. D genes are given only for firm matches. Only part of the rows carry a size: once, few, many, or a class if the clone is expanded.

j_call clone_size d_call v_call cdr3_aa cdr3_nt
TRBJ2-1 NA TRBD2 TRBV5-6 CASSASSGGALNEQFF TGTGCCAGCAGCGCATCTAGCGGGGGGGCTTTGAATGAGCAGTTCTTC
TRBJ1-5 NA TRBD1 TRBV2 CASTRDRGGNQPQHF TGTGCCAGCACGCGGGACAGGGGGGGGAATCAGCCCCAGCATTTT
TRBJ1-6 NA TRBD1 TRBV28 CASSFRQGKRDLSSPLHF TGTGCCAGCAGTTTCCGACAGGGGAAAAGGGATTTAAGTTCACCCCTCCACTTT
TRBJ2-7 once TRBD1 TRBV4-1 CASSQDLGTAYEQYF TGCGCCAGCAGCCAAGATCTTGGGACAGCCTACGAGCAGTACTTC
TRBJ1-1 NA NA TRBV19 CASASEGAMNTEAFF TGTGCCAGTGCCTCTGAGGGAGCTATGAACACTGAAGCTTTCTTT
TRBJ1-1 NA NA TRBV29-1 CSVSRNLRETEAFF TGCAGCGTTTCCCGTAACCTTCGGGAGACTGAAGCTTTCTTT
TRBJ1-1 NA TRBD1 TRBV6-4 CASSGGGGTEAFF TGTGCCAGCAGTGGAGGGGGCGGAACTGAAGCTTTCTTT
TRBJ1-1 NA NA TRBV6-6 CASSFREDTEAFF TGTGCCAGCAGTTTCCGGGAAGACACTGAAGCTTTCTTT
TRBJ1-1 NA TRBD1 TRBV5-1 CASKGARMNTEAFF TGCGCCAGCAAGGGGGCGCGGATGAACACTGAAGCTTTCTTT
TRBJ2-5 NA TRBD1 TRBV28 CASSTGAPETQYF TGTGCCAGCAGTACAGGGGCGCCGGAGACCCAGTACTTC
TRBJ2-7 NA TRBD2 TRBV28 CASSTGTSGSQQYF TGTGCCAGCAGTACCGGGACTAGCGGGAGTCAACAGTACTTC
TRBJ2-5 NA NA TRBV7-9 CASSLGGVRETQYF TGTGCCAGCAGCTTAGGTGGAGTTCGAGAGACCCAGTACTTC
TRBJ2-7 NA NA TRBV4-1 CASSQGLIYSYEQYF TGCGCCAGCAGCCAAGGACTGATTTACTCCTACGAGCAGTACTTC
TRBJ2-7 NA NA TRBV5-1 CASSASLYEQYF TGCGCCAGCAGCGCCAGTCTCTACGAGCAGTACTTC
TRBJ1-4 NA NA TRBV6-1 CASARQNYEKLFF TGTGCCAGCGCGCGGCAGAACTATGAAAAACTGTTTTTT
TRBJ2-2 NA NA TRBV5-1 CASKIADLELFF TGCGCCAGCAAAATCGCGGATCTGGAGCTGTTTTTT
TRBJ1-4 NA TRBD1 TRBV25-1 CASSGQGAIDEKLFF TGTGCCAGCAGTGGACAGGGGGCTATTGATGAAAAACTGTTTTTT
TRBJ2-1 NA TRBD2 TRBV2 CASVVASGRVEQFF TGTGCCAGCGTGGTAGCTAGCGGGAGAGTTGAGCAGTTCTTC
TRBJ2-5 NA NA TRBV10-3 CAISEVGEGEETQYF TGTGCCATCAGTGAGGTCGGGGAGGGGGAAGAGACCCAGTACTTC
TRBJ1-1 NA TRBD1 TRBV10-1 CASSGGQGAEAFF TGCGCCAGCAGTGGAGGACAGGGCGCTGAAGCTTTCTTT
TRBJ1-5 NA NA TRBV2 CASGVGGQPQHF TGTGCCAGCGGGGTTGGAGGCCAGCCCCAGCATTTT
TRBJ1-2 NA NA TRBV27 CASSLWGGLGGYTF TGTGCCAGCAGTTTATGGGGAGGCCTGGGCGGCTACACCTTC
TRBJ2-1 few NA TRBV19 CASSLRPFNEQFF TGTGCCAGTAGTCTGCGTCCCTTCAATGAGCAGTTCTTC
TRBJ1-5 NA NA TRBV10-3 CAISDSNQPQNF TGTGCCATCAGTGATAGCAATCAGCCCCAGAATTTT
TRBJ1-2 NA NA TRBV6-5 CASSYSWQRSYTF TGTGCCAGCAGTTACTCCTGGCAGCGAAGCTACACCTTC
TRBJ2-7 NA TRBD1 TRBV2 CASKKDRPSYEQYF TGTGCCAGCAAGAAGGACAGGCCCTCCTACGAGCAGTACTTC
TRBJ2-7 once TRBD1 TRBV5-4 CASSQAGQGDYEQYF TGTGCCAGCAGCCAAGCGGGACAGGGAGACTACGAGCAGTACTTC
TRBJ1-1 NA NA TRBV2 CASSENRGQPLAF TGTGCCAGCAGTGAAAATCGAGGACAGCCTTTGGCGTTT
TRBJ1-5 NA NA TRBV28 CASSLSFVWGVDNQPQNF TGTGCCAGCAGTTTATCGTTCGTTTGGGGGGTTGACAATCAGCCCCAGAATTTT
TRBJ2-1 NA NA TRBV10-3 CAISEPGRDEQFF TGTGCCATCAGTGAGCCGGGAAGGGATGAGCAGTTCTTC
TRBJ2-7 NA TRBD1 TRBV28 CASRQQGVSFEQYF TGTGCCAGCCGCCAGCAGGGGGTCAGTTTCGAGCAGTACTTC
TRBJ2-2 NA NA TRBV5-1 CASSLDGGLGELFF TGCGCCAGCAGCTTGGACGGGGGGCTTGGGGAGCTGTTTTTT
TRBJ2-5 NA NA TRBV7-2 CASSQQGQETQYF TGTGCCAGCAGCCAACAGGGACAAGAGACCCAGTACTTC
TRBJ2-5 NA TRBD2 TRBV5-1 CASSLAGLETQYF TGCGCCAGCAGCCTAGCGGGGTTGGAGACCCAGTACTTC
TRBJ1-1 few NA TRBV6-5 CASSYSAGFDTEAFF TGTGCCAGCAGTTACTCAGCAGGGTTTGACACTGAAGCTTTCTTT
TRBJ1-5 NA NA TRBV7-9 CASSGGSAISNQPQHF TGTGCCAGCAGCGGCGGCTCGGCAATTAGCAATCAGCCCCAGCATTTT
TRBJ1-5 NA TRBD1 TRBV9 CASSVGQGGQPQHF TGTGCCAGCAGCGTAGGACAGGGGGGCCAGCCCCAGCATTTT
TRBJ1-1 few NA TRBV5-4 CASSSQGLTGTEAFF TGTGCCAGCAGCTCACAGGGTTTAACGGGGACTGAAGCTTTCTTT
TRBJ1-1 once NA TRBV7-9 CASSLDSRAAFF TGTGCCAGCAGCTTAGATAGTCGCGCAGCTTTCTTT
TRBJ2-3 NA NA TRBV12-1 CASSFPDPVKITDTQYF TGTGCCAGCAGCTTTCCAGATCCAGTCAAAATCACAGATACGCAGTATTTT
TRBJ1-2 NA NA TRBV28 CASSFRSGTLLGGYTF TGTGCCAGCAGTTTTCGGTCCGGGACACTCCTAGGGGGCTACACCTTC
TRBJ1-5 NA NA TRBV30 CAWSGGQFGNQPQHF TGTGCCTGGTCCGGGGGTCAGTTCGGCAATCAGCCCCAGCATTTT
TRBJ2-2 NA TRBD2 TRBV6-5 CASSYRASGGAGELFF TGTGCCAGCAGTTATAGGGCTAGCGGGGGGGCTGGGGAGCTGTTTTTT
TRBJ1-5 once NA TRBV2 CASSDSTPQHF TGTGCCAGCAGTGATAGCACACCCCAGCATTTT
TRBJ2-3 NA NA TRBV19 CASSPQGGYKSDTQYF TGTGCCAGTAGTCCCCAGGGTGGCTACAAATCAGATACGCAGTATTTT
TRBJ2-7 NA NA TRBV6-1 CASSERGSYEQYF TGTGCCAGCAGTGAGCGGGGATCCTACGAGCAGTACTTC
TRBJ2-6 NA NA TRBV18 CASSPPARAGANVLTF TGTGCCAGCTCACCCCCAGCGCGGGCTGGGGCCAACGTCCTGACTTTC
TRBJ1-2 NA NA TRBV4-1 CASSQGGANYGYTF TGCGCCAGCAGCCAAGGAGGTGCGAACTATGGCTACACCTTC
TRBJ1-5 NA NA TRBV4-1 CASSQDRGLDQPQHF TGCGCCAGCAGCCAAGATCGAGGATTAGATCAGCCCCAGCATTTT
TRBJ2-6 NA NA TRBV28 CASSLGQRSSGANVLTF TGTGCCAGCAGTTTAGGACAGCGGAGCTCTGGGGCCAACGTCCTGACTTTC
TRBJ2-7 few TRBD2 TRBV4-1 CASSQDRLAGGEQYF TGCGCCAGCAGCCAAGATCGGCTAGCGGGAGGAGAGCAGTACTTC
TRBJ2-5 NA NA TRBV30 CAWTKGTGRVTQYF TGTGCCTGGACTAAAGGGACTGGCCGGGTAACCCAGTACTTC
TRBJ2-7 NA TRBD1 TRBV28 CASSLRTGGVYEQYF TGTGCCAGCAGCCTCCGGACAGGGGGCGTCTACGAGCAGTACTTC
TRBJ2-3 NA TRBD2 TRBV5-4 CASSPPPSGADTQYF TGTGCCAGCAGCCCCCCCCCTAGCGGGGCAGATACGCAGTATTTT
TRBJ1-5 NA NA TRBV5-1 CASSPGGSNQPQHF TGCGCCAGCAGTCCAGGCGGGAGCAATCAGCCCCAGCATTTT
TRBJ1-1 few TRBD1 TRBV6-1 CASTGQGTEAFF TGTGCCAGCACGGGACAGGGTACTGAAGCTTTCTTT
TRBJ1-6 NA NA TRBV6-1 CASSDEVAQLSLHF TGTGCCAGCAGTGATGAGGTGGCCCAGCTCTCCCTCCACTTT
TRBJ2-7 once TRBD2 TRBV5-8 CASRLQRDGSYEQYF TGTGCCAGCAGACTCCAGCGGGACGGCTCCTACGAGCAGTACTTC
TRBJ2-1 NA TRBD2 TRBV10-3 CAISEREGAEQFF TGTGCCATCAGTGAGCGGGAGGGCGCGGAGCAGTTCTTC
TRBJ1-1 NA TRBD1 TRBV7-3 CASSYTTGGQAFF TGTGCCAGCAGCTATACGACAGGGGGCCAAGCTTTCTTT